The rows below give T cell receptor beta chains drawn from one sample of a study of Graves' ophthalmopathy and Graves' hyperthyroidism. TCRdb passed the multiplex PCR reads through MiXCR, listing each CDR3 protein once. The table includes about 500,000 distinct CDR3 sequences, 14% detected once. The specimen sequenced was blood. These receptors were taken from a woman aged 25 to 39 with Graves' ophthalmopathy. CDR3s include the opening cysteine and the closing phenylalanine or tryptophan. A D gene is named only where the DNA matches it firmly. Rows give clone size only sometimes, using once, few, many, or a class for an expanded clone.

d_gene	j_gene	v_gene	abundance	CDR3nt	CDR3aa
.	TRBJ1-2	TRBV27	many	TGTGCCAGCAGTTTATCGAACAGGGCACAACATGGCTACACCTTC	CASSLSNRAQHGYTF
.	TRBJ2-4	TRBV20-1	few	TGCAGTGCTACAGAGAGGGCGGGCGGGGTTATTCAGTACTTC	CSATERAGGVIQYF
.	TRBJ2-5	TRBV7-6	many	TGTGCCAGCAGCCCTCGGAGCCCAGGCCAAGAGACCCAGTACTTC	CASSPRSPGQETQYF
.	TRBJ2-5	TRBV29-1	many	TGCAGCTACCCTCTAGCGCACGAAGAGACCCAGTACTTC	CSYPLAHEETQYF
.	TRBJ1-1	TRBV4-1	many	TGCGCCAGCAGCCTTTCAGATATGAACACTGAAGCTTTCTTT	CASSLSDMNTEAFF
.	TRBJ2-7	TRBV11-2	many	TGTGCCAGCAGCTTAGAAGCCAGTTTGACGTACTTC	CASSLEASLTYF
TRBD1	TRBJ2-7	TRBV12-3/TRBV12-4	.	TGTGCCAGCAGTCGGGACAGGACCATAGGCGAGCAGTACTTC	CASSRDRTIGEQYF
.	TRBJ1-5	TRBV20-1	many	TGCAGTGCTAGCGTCAGGGGAAGCAATCAGCCCCAGCATTTT	CSASVRGSNQPQHF
TRBD2	TRBJ2-7	TRBV2	many	TGTGCCAGCAGGGCTATCCCGGGACTAAAAGAGAATTCCGACGAGCAGTACTTC	CASRAIPGLKENSDEQYF
TRBD1	TRBJ1-5	TRBV6-1	many	TGTGCCAGCAGGGACCTCGGACAGGTGAATCAGCCCCAGCATTTT	CASRDLGQVNQPQHF
.	TRBJ1-2	TRBV29-1	.	TGCAGCGTTGAAGCCAGGCCCAACTATGGCTACACCTTC	CSVEARPNYGYTF
.	TRBJ1-1	TRBV30	many	TGTGCCTGGAGGGGTGGGGGCACTGAAGCTTTCTTT	CAWRGGGTEAFF
TRBD2	TRBJ2-2	TRBV24-1	.	TGTGCCACCGGTAGCGGGGCGTCGAACACCGGGGAGCTGTTTTTT	CATGSGASNTGELFF
.	TRBJ2-5	TRBV28	many	TGTGCCAGCAGTTCTCGTGAGGAAGGACCCGGGCTGGGGACCCAGTACTTC	CASSSREEGPGLGTQYF
.	TRBJ1-2	TRBV20-1	many	TGCAGTGCTCGAGTAGGTAACGGCTACACCTTC	CSARVGNGYTF
TRBD1	TRBJ2-7	TRBV5-1	many	TGCGCCAGCACGATCCGAGGACAGGCGCCCTACGAGCAGTACTTC	CASTIRGQAPYEQYF
TRBD2	TRBJ2-7	TRBV7-9	many	TGTGCCAGCAGCCACGGGGGGGAGCAGTACTTC	CASSHGGEQYF
.	TRBJ2-3	TRBV6-2/TRBV6-3	.	TGTGCCAGCAGCCTACTAGGCTTCACAGATACGCAGTATTTT	CASSLLGFTDTQYF
.	TRBJ1-2	TRBV12-3/TRBV12-4	many	TGTGCCAGCAGTTTAGACAAATTTGGCTACACCTTC	CASSLDKFGYTF
TRBD1	TRBJ2-7	TRBV18	many	TGTGCCAGCTCACCTCGGGACAGGGGCCCTAGCTCCTACGAGCAGTACTTC	CASSPRDRGPSSYEQYF
.	TRBJ1-2	TRBV6-2/TRBV6-3	many	TGTGCCAGCAGTTATCAACAGAGCTATGGCTACACCTTC	CASSYQQSYGYTF
.	TRBJ1-6	TRBV6-5	few	TGTGCCAGCAGTTACCCCTTAGATTCGGGGGGCATGAATTCACCCCTCCACTTT	CASSYPLDSGGMNSPLHF
.	TRBJ1-5	TRBV3-1	many	TGTGCCAGCAGCCAAGGACAGGCATATCAGCCCCAGCATTTT	CASSQGQAYQPQHF
.	TRBJ2-7	TRBV7-2	many	TGTGCCAGCAGCTTAAGCCAGGGCCCCTACGAGCAGTACTTC	CASSLSQGPYEQYF
TRBD1	TRBJ2-4	TRBV14	few	TGTGCCAGCAGCCGGGACAGTCAAAACATTCAGTACTTC	CASSRDSQNIQYF
TRBD2	TRBJ2-5	TRBV27	many	TGTGCCAGCAGACTAGCGGGACAAGAGACCCAGTACTTC	CASRLAGQETQYF
.	TRBJ1-1	TRBV4-2	many	TGTGCCAGCAGCCAAGAGGCGGAGAGGTTGGGGAGGGTGGACACTGAAGCTTTCTTT	CASSQEAERLGRVDTEAFF
.	TRBJ1-5	TRBV15	many	TGTGCCACCAGCAGAGATGCGGGGGGAGGGAGCAATCAGCCCCAGCATTTT	CATSRDAGGGSNQPQHF
TRBD1	TRBJ1-2	TRBV29-1	few	TGCACTGGACAGGGGGGAGATGGCTACACCTTC	CTGQGGDGYTF
TRBD2	TRBJ2-5	TRBV12-3/TRBV12-4	many	TGTGCCAGCAGACCGGGGACTAGCGGGAGCAAGACCCAGTACTTC	CASRPGTSGSKTQYF
.	TRBJ2-5	TRBV6-5	many	TGTGCCAGCAGTTACGGGGGCGAGGAGACCCAGTACTTC	CASSYGGEETQYF
.	TRBJ1-2	TRBV28	many	TGTGCCAGCAGTTTACGACCGAGGGATGGCTACACCTTC	CASSLRPRDGYTF
.	TRBJ2-7	TRBV4-2	many	TGTGCCAGCAGCCAAGATCTTGGGGTTAGCGAGCAGTACTTC	CASSQDLGVSEQYF
.	TRBJ1-2	TRBV7-2	many	TGTGCCAGCAGCTTACCAGGGAGGTATGGCTACACCTTC	CASSLPGRYGYTF
.	TRBJ1-5	TRBV12-3/TRBV12-4	many	TGTGCCAGCAGTTCTGGACAGTTTAATCAGCCCCAGCATTTT	CASSSGQFNQPQHF
TRBD2	TRBJ2-2	TRBV10-2	.	TGCGCCAGCAGTGAAACTAGCGGGAGGCCGGCCGGGGAGCTGTTTTTT	CASSETSGRPAGELFF
.	TRBJ2-2	TRBV29-1	.	TGCAGCGTTGAGGGGGGGGACATAAACACCGGGGAGCTGTGTTTT	CSVEGGDINTGELCF
TRBD1	TRBJ1-2	TRBV5-1	.	TGCGCCAGTACCCAGGGGGCCGGTGGCTACACCTTC	CASTQGAGGYTF
.	TRBJ2-2	TRBV24-1	many	TGTGCCACCAAACGAGTTGGGGGATTTAAGAACACCGGGGAGCTGTTTTTT	CATKRVGGFKNTGELFF
.	TRBJ1-3	TRBV12-3/TRBV12-4	many	TGTGCCAGCAGCGGCAGTTCCCGCTCTGGAAACACCATATATTTT	CASSGSSRSGNTIYF
.	TRBJ2-4	TRBV6-2/TRBV6-3	many	TGTGCCAGCAGTTTACTCAGGGCCGGAGACATTCAGTACTTC	CASSLLRAGDIQYF
.	TRBJ1-6	TRBV6-1	many	TGTGCCAGCAGTGAATACGGGGATACGGATAATTCACCCCTCCACTTT	CASSEYGDTDNSPLHF
.	TRBJ2-2	TRBV28	many	TGTGCCAGCAGTTTATCGCGGGGGAACACCGGGGAGCTGTTTTTT	CASSLSRGNTGELFF
TRBD1	TRBJ1-1	TRBV27	many	TGTGCCAGCAGCACCGGGACAGGTCGGAACACTGAAGCTTTCTTT	CASSTGTGRNTEAFF
TRBD2	TRBJ2-5	TRBV6-5	.	TGTGCCAGCAGTTACAGGGGACTAGCGAGTGGAGAGACCCAGGACTTC	CASSYRGLASGETQDF
.	TRBJ2-4	TRBV2	.	TGTGCCAGCAGGGTGTTAGCCAAAAACATTCAGTACTTC	CASRVLAKNIQYF
TRBD1	TRBJ1-5	TRBV10-3	many	TGTGCCATCAGTCCCGGGACAGGGATTTCCAATCAGCCCCAGCATTTT	CAISPGTGISNQPQHF